The source of this TCR beta chain is a study of blood T cell repertoires in COVID-19. Study context: Some COVID-19 samples were acute and others convalescent; all came from the United States, Italy and Spain. Nucleic acid was either cDNA or gDNA, and it came from T cells, B-cell-depleted T cells, or PBMCs.

In the study's own analysis: Reference gene primer amplification in the assay estimated nucleated cell counts. The repertoire was sequenced with immunoSEQ multiplex PCR; TCRdb's copy has only in-frame clones and lacks some. V and J calls and clone size follow that table, whereas D and trimming were derived from the DNA. The sample has about 51,000 clones; 75% to 90% are singletons. This clone was found once. The V segment lost 2 bases and the J segment 6 bases; nucleotides outside the gene matches: 2. The CDR3 runs to 13 residues. CDR1 SGHDT and CDR2 YYEEEE come from the germline V gene. The origin of this receptor is a man in his sixties with acute or convalescent COVID-19. Sequenced material: peripheral blood. The J gene is TRBJ1-2, the V gene TRBV5-6; 9 bases map to TRBD1. CDR3 coding DNA: TGTGCCAGCAGCTTCGGGACAGGGAATGGCTACACCTTC. Its translation is CASSFGTGNGYTF.